The rows below give T cell receptor beta chains drawn from one sample of a study of blood T cell repertoires in COVID-19. The table came from immunoSEQ multiplex PCR; TCRdb's copy has only in-frame clones and leaves some out. Altogether 180,000 or so clones are present, 70% to 90% being singletons, with the ten largest covering 0.99%. Material: peripheral blood. These receptors originate from a man aged 18-30 years with acute or convalescent COVID-19. The CDR3 runs from the conserved cysteine through the conserved F or W. The D gene is left open where the match is weak. Clone size, where shown, is once, few, many, or a class for clones that have expanded.

clone_size | v_call | d_call | cdr3_length | cdr3_aa
- | TRBV27 | - | 20 | CASSSRGYGDHMANTGELFF
- | TRBV7-3 | - | 14 | CASSLNSDFPEQFF
- | TRBV5-4 | - | 14 | CASSPGGLANEQFF
once | TRBV27 | - | 13 | CASSPSGTDTQYF
- | TRBV27 | TRBD1 | 15 | CASSKKQGALTAYTF
- | TRBV19 | - | 16 | CASSTQSPLRGTEAFF
- | TRBV21-1 | - | 16 | CASSKAVGGFNYGYTF
once | TRBV5-1 | TRBD1 | 16 | CASSFRGTGDQQTQYF
once | TRBV4-2 | TRBD2 | 16 | CASSQAASGSTDTQYF
few | TRBV29-1 | - | 13 | CSVDSDSGNTIYF
- | TRBV24-1 | TRBD1 | 16 | CATSDFSGGQYYGYTF
- | TRBV7-2 | - | 13 | CASSDTGVYGYTF
- | TRBV6-5 | - | 14 | CALRDGGNTGELFF
- | TRBV6-6 | - | 16 | CASSSYPADSNTEAFF
- | TRBV7-6 | TRBD2 | 15 | CASSLVGGAVGELFF
- | TRBV9 | - | 14 | CASSGSSYNSPLHF
- | TRBV5-1 | - | 13 | CASRGRDTGELFF
- | TRBV18 | - | 13 | CASSPGQINEQFF
- | TRBV11-3 | - | 13 | CASSLTGNYEQYF
- | TRBV7-8 | TRBD1 | 16 | CASSFSGRGIGEKLFF
many | TRBV6-4 | TRBD1 | 15 | CASSAGTGGNSPLHF
- | TRBV6-5 | - | 15 | CASSYSRRTSEKLFF
few | TRBV19 | - | 11 | CASGAPSEAFF
- | TRBV5-1 | - | 14 | CASRPVVSGNTIYF
- | TRBV29-1 | - | 13 | CSGSGTSDNEQFF
once | TRBV4-1 | TRBD2 | 19 | CASSQVLLKAGAKVDTQYF
- | TRBV30 | - | 13 | CAWSVPGQETQYF
- | TRBV30 | TRBD1 | 19 | CAWSPERQGIGLANEKLFF
few | TRBV30 | - | 17 | CAWMTAGGRFMNTEAFF
- | TRBV2 | TRBD2 | 20 | CASLQPLLTAGGQAKNIQYF
once | TRBV6-4 | TRBD1 | 13 | CASSPHGTGEAFF
- | TRBV5-1 | TRBD1 | 16 | CASSNGQGGLNTEAFF
- | TRBV30 | - | 12 | CAWSGQSSPLHF
once | TRBV19 | - | 14 | CATEAGASNTEAFF
- | TRBV2 | TRBD1 | 16 | CASQRGQGKYNQPQHF
- | TRBV5-1 | - | 14 | CASSLVGANYGYTF
- | TRBV28 | TRBD1 | 17 | CASSLFATGRSRNTIYF
- | TRBV10-2 | TRBD1 | 17 | CASSDLLGQTLNTEAFF
- | TRBV7-2 | TRBD2 | 15 | CASKHPGGYTGELFF
- | TRBV27 | TRBD1 | 15 | CASSSLSGGTNEQFF
once | TRBV6-5 | TRBD1 | 15 | CASSPGGWGNQPQHF
once | TRBV2 | - | 13 | CASMGRAVGELFF
- | TRBV25-1 | TRBD1 | 11 | CASSRQGVQYF
- | TRBV25-1 | TRBD2 | 18 | CAGSDPTLAGGTYNEQFF
- | TRBV28 | TRBD1 | 15 | CAICGRPTGLTEAFF
- | TRBV10-3 | TRBD1 | 14 | CAISAGTGTYEQYF
- | TRBV27 | - | 11 | CASSLGETQYF
- | TRBV7-2 | - | 11 | CASSLGLRYTF
- | TRBV3-1/TRBV3-2 | - | 12 | CASSQVEGGYTF
- | TRBV24-1 | - | 11 | CATSDLYGYTF
- | TRBV21-1 | - | 16 | CASSKLPGQSIHTQYF